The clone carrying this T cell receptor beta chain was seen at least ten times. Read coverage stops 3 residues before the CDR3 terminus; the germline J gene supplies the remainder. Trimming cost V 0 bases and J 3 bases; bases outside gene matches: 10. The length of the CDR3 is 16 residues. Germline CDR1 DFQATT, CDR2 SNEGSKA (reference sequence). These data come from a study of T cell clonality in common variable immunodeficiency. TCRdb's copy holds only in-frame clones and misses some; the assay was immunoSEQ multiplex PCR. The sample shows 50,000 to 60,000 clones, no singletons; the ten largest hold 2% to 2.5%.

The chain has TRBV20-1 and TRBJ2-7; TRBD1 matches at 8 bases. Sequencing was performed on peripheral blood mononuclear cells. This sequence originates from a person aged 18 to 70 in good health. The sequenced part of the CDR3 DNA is TGCAGTGCTAGAGATCAGGGGGCAGCTACAAACTACGAG. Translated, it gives CSARDQGAATNYE. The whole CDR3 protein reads CSARDQGAATNYEQYF.